The TCR beta chain described here comes from a study of blood T cells in healthy people across ages. Study at large: Template switching picked up about one barcoded beta molecule for each two T cells.

This clonotype was counted only a few times. Sample-barcoded 5' priming and a J-beta primer mix drove a second PCR of roughly 6 to 12 cycles. TCRdb redid the calling of the 5' RACE reads with MiXCR, one entry per CDR3 protein. The sample lists 250,000 to 300,000 distinct CDR3 sequences; roughly 29% were seen once. Collection of around 9.3 milliliters of peripheral blood was performed for each donor. Every sample had a minimum of 6 million PBMCs isolated. Total RNA, at least 5 micrograms per sample, was extracted from PBMCs. The receptor's source is a woman in her seventies in good health. The sequenced sample consisted of blood.

This CDR3 is CSGGTSGSISNEQFF. The CDR3 DNA is TGCAGCGGGGGGACTAGCGGGAGTATAAGCAATGAGCAGTTCTTC. This chain uses TRBV29-1 with TRBJ2-5; 14 positions agree with TRBD2. TRBJ2-1 matches the DNA end more closely, so the J call is doubtful. CDR3 length equals 15 residues. Germline loops: CDR1 SQVTM, CDR2 ANQGSEA.